This T cell receptor (beta chain) originates from a study of T cells in localized non-small cell lung cancer. Whole-study findings and limits: Only one tumor region went through sequencing, so heterogeneity may still be there. Appearances in adjacent lung were noted for a median about 50 of the top 100 tumor clones.

With respect to this clone: Its antigen is not identified.

The CDR3 is 15 amino acids. V was clipped by 4 bases and J by 7 bases; unmatched bases: 8. CDR1 is MDHEN, CDR2 SYDVKM, per germline. Libraries were prepared by immunoSEQ multiplex PCR; TCRdb keeps only in-frame clonotypes and omits some of them. The sample includes 100,000 to 150,000 clones, around 92% seen only once; the top ten take over 1.5%. The receptor comes from a female donor over 55 with stage I lung adenocarcinoma. The sequencing used peripheral blood, collected before any cancer treatment. The chain has TRBV28 and TRBJ2-1; TRBD2 matches 9 bases. The DNA of the CDR3 is TGTGCCAGCAGTTCGATAGCGGGAGTGGGGAATGAGCAGTTCTTC. The encoded protein is CASSSIAGVGNEQFF.